The sequence of this T cell receptor beta chain was determined in a study of shared clonotypes between healthy human individuals (TCRdb year 2020). As for the study more broadly: A few men and a couple of women, aged 18 to 49 years, made up the cohort. For each donor, CD4 naive and CD4 memory were each given three plates, CD8 naive was given two plates, and CD8 memory was given one plate. To estimate repertoire size and how much clonotypes are shared between individuals, the study performed deep sequencing of blood TCR repertoires from 4 to 6 healthy adults. To increase sequencing depth and limit assay-specific biases, TCR repertoire library preparation and sequencing were carried out by different laboratories using diverse techniques. Per donor, leukapheresis produced somewhere between about 0.85 and 9.5 billion PBMCs.

The donors were healthy, HIV-negative adults who had no recently reported acute infections or vaccinations. Every donor was a Caucasian adult living in Nashville, Tennessee, USA. CD4+ T cells were enriched by magnetic negative selection; naive cells were then positively selected on CD45RA, and the negative fraction formed the memory subset. After blood collection by leukapheresis, PBMCs were isolated using Ficoll-Histopaque density gradient centrifugation and then cryopreserved in the vapor phase of liquid nitrogen. Purity and quantity of every magnetically sorted T cell population were checked by analytical flow cytometry. Genomic DNA was isolated from each sorted fraction and quantified by UV absorbance on a Nanodrop 2000c. V is clipped by 4 bases and J by 8 bases, and the sequence between their germline boundaries is 18 bases long. Via the germline V gene, CDR1 is SGHTS and CDR2 YDEGEE. Including cysteine and phenylalanine, the CDR3 has 15 amino acids. Kept here is only the CDR3 DNA, which spans 45 bases and is read in frame from base 1.

General findings and caveats noted by the study authors: When a handful of donors were compared, the shared fraction of clonotypes was 5% to 6.5% for naive CD4, more than 3% for naive CD8, more than 2% for memory CD4, and 0.35% to 0.4% for memory CD8. Higher generation probabilities were observed for clonotypes shared by all four sorted-subset donors than for non-shared clonotypes. Naive subsets generally had larger estimated clonotype richness than memory subsets did. Pairwise subsampling led to the expectation that sequencing depth would affect the degree of clonotype sharing among donors. Only blood was sampled, and tissue TCR repertoires likely differ from those in blood. Rarefaction of sorted-subset datasets indicated incomplete sequencing despite the large sequencing depth. The genetic and exposure-history diversity represented was limited by the small number of donors.

Comment on this clone: The antigen it recognizes is unknown. No per-base quality is available; no much larger clone lies one base away.

Using the deep immunoSEQ assay, TCR CDR3 regions were amplified from genomic DNA by multiplex PCR. Genomic DNA extracted from each cell subset was distributed evenly over all wells of several immunoSEQ 96-well plates, and each plate served as one replicate. Each replicate PCR for sorted subsets received about 180 ng genomic DNA, equal to some 32,000 T cell genomes. The purified libraries were quantified using a Qubit 3.0 fluorometer, sized with a Bioanalyzer 2100, and then quantified again using the KAPA Library Quantification kit. A separate single-read 150-cycle Illumina NextSeq 550 flow cell was used to sequence each immunoSEQ 96-well plate. On the authors' methods: Because the immunoSEQ output held only junctional sequences and lacked quality scores, the filtering could not match the filtering applied to full-length reads. To assign V/J genes and CDR3, sequences were annotated using PyIR, a Python wrapper for IgBLAST v1.9, with IMGT germline references. Reads were filtered out if the reads had weak V/J assignments (E-value above 1e-6), no CDR3, stop codons, out-of-frame junctions, or ambiguous translated residues. V3J clonotypes were defined by identical inferred V gene, J gene, and CDR3 amino acid sequence. Percentage overlap between repertoires was calculated by dividing the number of shared unique clonotypes by the size of the smaller repertoire. Richness of each repertoire was evaluated using RTK rarefaction, the Chao1 estimator, and Recon v2.1 estimates of unobserved clonotypes. For all TCRbeta clonotypes obtained by the gDNA method from a few donors, generation probabilities were computed with OLGA. In TCRdb, the immuneACCESS table is reduced to in-frame sequences with V and J assigned. These tables do not hold every clone; where another copy was compared, an unresolved V gene accounts for under half, and the others remain unexplained. The V and J calls and clone size were taken over from that table, and D and trimming were inferred from the DNA. The sample records approximately 2.4 million clones, approximately 94% of which are singletons. The top ten clones comprise approximately 0.13% of the sample.

The receptor was derived from a man aged 18 to 35 in good health. Here the chain combines TRBV5-8 and TRBJ1-4; the D gene is perhaps TRBD1, from 5 matching bases. Sequencing input: naive CD4+ T cells sorted from blood. The cell subset or site label for this specimen denotes: CD45RA+ positively selected. CDR3 protein: CASSRPPGRLEKLFF. The DNA is as follows: TGTGCCAGCAGCCGACCCCCGGGACGACTGGAAAAACTGTTTTTT.